The T cell receptor (beta chain) under discussion was sequenced for a study of CD8 T cells in ankylosing spondylitis. CDR3 size: 14 residues. Trimming stripped 0 bases from V and 6 bases from J, with 10 bases between. Per germline, CDR1 LGHNA and CDR2 YSLEER. Comments on this clonotype: Its target is unknown.

Using its own MiXCR run on the 5' RACE reads, TCRdb lists one record per CDR3 protein. In the table there are approximately 150,000 distinct CDR3 sequences, 8.5% to 10% of which are singletons. Study conclusions and caveats: Disease-linked clones displayed a CD8+ phenotype and appeared relatively rarely in peripheral blood.

The sample consisted of blood, either unsorted or a sorted T cell fraction (not recorded which). The origin of this receptor is a female donor with ankylosing spondylitis or in good health (not recorded which). The chain joins TRBV4-3 to TRBJ2-3, with D unclear. CDR3 sequence reads: CASSQDPGGDTQYF. CDR3 coding DNA: TGCGCCAGCAGCCAAGATCCAGGCGGCGATACGCAGTATTTT.